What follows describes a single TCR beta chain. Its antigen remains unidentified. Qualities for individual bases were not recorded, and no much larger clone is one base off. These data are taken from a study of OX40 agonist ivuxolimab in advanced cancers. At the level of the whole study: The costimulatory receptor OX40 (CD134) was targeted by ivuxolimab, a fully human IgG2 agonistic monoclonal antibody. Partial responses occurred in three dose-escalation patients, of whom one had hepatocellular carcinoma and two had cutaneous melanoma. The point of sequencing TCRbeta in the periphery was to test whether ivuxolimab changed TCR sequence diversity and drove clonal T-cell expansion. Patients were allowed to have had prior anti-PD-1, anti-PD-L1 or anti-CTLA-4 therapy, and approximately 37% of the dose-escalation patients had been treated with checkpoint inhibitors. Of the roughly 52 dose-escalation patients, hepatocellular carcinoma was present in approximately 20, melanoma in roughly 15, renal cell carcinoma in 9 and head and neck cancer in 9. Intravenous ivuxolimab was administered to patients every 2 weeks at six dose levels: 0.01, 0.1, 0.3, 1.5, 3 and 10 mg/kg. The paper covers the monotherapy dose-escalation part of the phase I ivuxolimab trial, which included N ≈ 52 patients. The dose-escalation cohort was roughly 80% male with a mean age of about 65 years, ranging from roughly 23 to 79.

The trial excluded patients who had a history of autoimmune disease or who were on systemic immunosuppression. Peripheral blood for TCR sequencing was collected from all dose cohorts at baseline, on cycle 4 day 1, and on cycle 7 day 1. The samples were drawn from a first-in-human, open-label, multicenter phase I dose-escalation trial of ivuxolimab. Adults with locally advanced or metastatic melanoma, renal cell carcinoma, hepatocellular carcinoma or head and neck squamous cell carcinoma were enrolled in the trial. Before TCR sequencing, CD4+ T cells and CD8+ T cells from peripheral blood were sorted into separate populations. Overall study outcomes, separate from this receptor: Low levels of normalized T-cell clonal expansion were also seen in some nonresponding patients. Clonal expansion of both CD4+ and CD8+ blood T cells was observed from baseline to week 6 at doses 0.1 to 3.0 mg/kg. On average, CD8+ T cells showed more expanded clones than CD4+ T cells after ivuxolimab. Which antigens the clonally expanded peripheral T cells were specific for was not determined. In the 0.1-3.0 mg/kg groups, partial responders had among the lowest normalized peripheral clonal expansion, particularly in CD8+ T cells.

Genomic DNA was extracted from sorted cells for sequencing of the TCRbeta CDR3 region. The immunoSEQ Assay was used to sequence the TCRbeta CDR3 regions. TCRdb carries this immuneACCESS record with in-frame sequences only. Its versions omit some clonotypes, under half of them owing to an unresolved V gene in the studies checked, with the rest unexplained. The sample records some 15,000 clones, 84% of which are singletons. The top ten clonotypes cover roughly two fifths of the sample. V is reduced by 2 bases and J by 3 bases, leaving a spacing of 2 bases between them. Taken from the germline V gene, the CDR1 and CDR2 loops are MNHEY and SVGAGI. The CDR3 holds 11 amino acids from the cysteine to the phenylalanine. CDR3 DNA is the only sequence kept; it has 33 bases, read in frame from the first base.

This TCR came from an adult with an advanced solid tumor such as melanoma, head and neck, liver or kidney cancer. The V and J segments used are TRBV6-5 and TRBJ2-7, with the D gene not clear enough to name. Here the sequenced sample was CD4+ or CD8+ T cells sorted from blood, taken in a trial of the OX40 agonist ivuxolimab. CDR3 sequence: CASSYLYEQYF. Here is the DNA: TGTGCCAGCAGTTACCTCTACGAGCAGTACTTC.